This T cell receptor beta chain appears in the sequencing data of a study of cytomegalovirus exposure and HLA in healthy donors. Points from the study as a whole: With later analysis, a missense DCLRE1C variant became linked to TCR beta V- and J-gene trimming. Cytomegalovirus association was assigned to approximately 180 TCR beta chains. Within an earlier analysis, most TCR beta V segments proved productive either about 87% or about 30% of the time.

Concerning this clone itself: As yet, its antigen is unknown.

A multiplex PCR was run with 60 Vbeta primers and 13 Jbeta primers. The protocol was immunoSEQ multiplex PCR, while the TCRdb copy is restricted to in-frame clones and leaves out a portion. The sample consists of just over 150,000 clones, about 65% of them appearing once. Germline CDR1 SGDLS, CDR2 YYNGEE. Trimming left V 2 bases short and J 5 bases short, with 8 bases between. The length of the CDR3 is 14 residues. This clonotype was sampled from a man aged 40-49 years in good health and CMV-seropositive. The sample consisted of PBMCs. V and J are TRBV9 and TRBJ1-6; D unresolved. The CDR3 spells CASSVTGDNSPLHF. The CDR3 DNA follows: TGTGCCAGCAGCGTCACCGGGGATAATTCACCCCTCCACTTT.